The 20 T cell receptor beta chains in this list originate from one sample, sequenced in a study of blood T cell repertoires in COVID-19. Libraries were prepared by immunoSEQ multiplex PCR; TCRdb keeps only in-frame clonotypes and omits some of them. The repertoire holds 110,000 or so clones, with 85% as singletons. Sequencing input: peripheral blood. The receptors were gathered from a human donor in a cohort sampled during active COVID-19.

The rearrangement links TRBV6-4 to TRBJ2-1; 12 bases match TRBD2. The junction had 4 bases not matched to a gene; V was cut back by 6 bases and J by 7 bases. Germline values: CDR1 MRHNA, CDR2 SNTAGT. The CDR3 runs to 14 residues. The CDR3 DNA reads TGTGCCAGCAGCCTGACTAGCGGGGGTAATGAGCAGTTCTTC. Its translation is CASSLTSGGNEQFF.

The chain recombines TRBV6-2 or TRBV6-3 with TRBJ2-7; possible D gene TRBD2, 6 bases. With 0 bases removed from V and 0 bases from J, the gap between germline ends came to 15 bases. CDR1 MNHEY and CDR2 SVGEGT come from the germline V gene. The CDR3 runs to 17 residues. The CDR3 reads CASSYSMRGRDSYEQYF. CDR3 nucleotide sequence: TGTGCCAGCAGTTACTCGATGCGGGGCAGAGACTCCTACGAGCAGTACTTC.

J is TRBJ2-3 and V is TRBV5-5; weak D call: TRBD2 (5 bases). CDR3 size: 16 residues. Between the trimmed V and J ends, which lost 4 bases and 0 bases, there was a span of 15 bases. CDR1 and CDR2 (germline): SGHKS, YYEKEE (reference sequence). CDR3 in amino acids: CASSHGALASTDTQYF. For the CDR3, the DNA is TGTGCCAGCAGCCACGGTGCGCTAGCAAGCACAGATACGCAGTATTTT.

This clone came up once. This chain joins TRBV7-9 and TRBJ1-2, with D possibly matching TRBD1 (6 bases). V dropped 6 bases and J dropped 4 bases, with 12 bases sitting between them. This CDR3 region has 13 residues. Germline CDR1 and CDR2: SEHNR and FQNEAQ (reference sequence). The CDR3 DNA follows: TGTGCCAGCAGTATCGACAGGACCTATGGCTACACCTTC. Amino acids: CASSIDRTYGYTF.

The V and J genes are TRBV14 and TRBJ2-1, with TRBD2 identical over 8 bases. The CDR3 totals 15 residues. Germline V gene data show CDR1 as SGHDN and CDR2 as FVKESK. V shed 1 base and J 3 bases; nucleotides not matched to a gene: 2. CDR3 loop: CASSQVAGGYNEQFF. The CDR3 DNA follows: TGTGCCAGCAGCCAAGTCGCGGGGGGCTACAATGAGCAGTTCTTC.

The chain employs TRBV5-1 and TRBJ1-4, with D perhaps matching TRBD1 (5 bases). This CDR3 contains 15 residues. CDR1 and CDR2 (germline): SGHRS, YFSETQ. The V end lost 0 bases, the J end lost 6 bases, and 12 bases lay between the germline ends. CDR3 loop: CASSLVSGGDEKLFF. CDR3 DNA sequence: TGCGCCAGCAGCTTGGTTTCCGGGGGTGATGAAAAACTGTTTTTT.

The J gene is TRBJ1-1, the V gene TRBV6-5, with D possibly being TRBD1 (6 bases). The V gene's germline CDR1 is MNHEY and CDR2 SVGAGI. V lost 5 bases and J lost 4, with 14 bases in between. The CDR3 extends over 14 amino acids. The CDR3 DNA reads TGTGCCAGCAGTACGACTACAGGGCGCACTGAAGCTTTCTTT. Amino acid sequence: CASSTTTGRTEAFF.

CDR3 in amino acids: CASSKPRDNGNTIYF. The CDR3 DNA follows: TGTGCCAGCAGTAAACCCCGGGACAACGGAAACACCATATATTTT. The chain couples TRBV6-5 to TRBJ1-3, with a tentative D call TRBD1 (6 bases). V was clipped by 5 bases and J by 4 bases, with 15 bases between them. In germline, CDR1 is MNHEY, CDR2 SVGAGI. The CDR3 has 15 amino acids.

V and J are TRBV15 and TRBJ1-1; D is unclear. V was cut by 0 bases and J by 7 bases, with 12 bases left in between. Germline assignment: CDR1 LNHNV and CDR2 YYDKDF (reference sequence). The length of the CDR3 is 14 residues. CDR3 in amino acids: CATSRDYAPGEAFF. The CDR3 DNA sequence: TGTGCCACCAGCAGAGATTACGCCCCGGGTGAAGCTTTCTTT.

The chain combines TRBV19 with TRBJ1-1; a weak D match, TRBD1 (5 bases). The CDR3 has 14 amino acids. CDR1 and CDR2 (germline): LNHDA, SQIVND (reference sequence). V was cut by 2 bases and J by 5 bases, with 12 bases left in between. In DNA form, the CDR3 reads TGTGCCAGTAGTATATGGGGGGTATGGACTGAAGCTTTCTTT. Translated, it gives CASSIWGVWTEAFF.

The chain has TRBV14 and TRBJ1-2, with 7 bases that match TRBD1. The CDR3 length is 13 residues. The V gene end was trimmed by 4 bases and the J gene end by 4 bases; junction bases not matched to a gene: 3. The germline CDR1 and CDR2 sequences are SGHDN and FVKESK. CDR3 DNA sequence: TGTGCCAGCAGCCGACAGGGCTTCTATGGCTACACCTTC. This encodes CASSRQGFYGYTF.

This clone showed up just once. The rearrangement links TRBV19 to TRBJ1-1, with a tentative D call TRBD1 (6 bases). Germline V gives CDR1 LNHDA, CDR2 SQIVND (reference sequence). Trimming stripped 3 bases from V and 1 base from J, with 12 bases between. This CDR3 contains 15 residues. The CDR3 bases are TGTGCCAGTAGTATGTCGGGACAAACGAACACTGAAGCTTTCTTT. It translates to CASSMSGQTNTEAFF.

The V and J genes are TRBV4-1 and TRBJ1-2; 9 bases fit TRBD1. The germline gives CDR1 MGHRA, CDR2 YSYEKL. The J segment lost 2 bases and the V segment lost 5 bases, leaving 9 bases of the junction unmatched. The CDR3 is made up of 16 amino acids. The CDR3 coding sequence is TGCGCCAGCAGCTCGTTGCCGGGACAGGGAAACTATGGCTACACCTTC. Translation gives CASSSLPGQGNYGYTF.

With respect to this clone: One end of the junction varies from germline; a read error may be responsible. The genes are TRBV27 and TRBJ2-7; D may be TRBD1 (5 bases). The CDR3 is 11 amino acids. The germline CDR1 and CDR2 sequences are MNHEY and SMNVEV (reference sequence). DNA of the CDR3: TGTGTCAGCAGTTTAAGGGGCGAGCAGTACTTC. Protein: CVSSLRGEQYF.

In nucleotides, the CDR3 is TGTGCCTGGAGTGTTTTTATGGGGGGGCGAGACTACGAGCAGTACTTC. As protein: CAWSVFMGGRDYEQYF. The rearrangement links TRBV30 to TRBJ2-7; the D gene is possibly TRBD2 (7 bases). V shed 0 bases and J shed 3 bases, with 18 bases lying between them. The germline V gene has CDR1 GTSNPN and CDR2 SVGIG (reference sequence). The CDR3 spans 16 residues.

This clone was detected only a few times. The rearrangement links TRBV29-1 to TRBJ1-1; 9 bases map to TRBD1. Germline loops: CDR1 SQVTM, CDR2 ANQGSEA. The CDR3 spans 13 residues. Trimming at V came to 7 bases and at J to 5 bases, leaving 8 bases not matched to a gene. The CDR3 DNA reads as TGCAGCGGACGGGGACAGGGCTATACTGAAGCTTTCTTT. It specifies CSGRGQGYTEAFF.

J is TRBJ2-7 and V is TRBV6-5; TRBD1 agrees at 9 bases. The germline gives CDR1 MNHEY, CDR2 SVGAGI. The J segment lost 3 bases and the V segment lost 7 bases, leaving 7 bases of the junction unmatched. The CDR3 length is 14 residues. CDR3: CASTEDRGGYEQYF. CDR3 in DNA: TGTGCCAGCACCGAGGACAGGGGCGGCTACGAGCAGTACTTC.

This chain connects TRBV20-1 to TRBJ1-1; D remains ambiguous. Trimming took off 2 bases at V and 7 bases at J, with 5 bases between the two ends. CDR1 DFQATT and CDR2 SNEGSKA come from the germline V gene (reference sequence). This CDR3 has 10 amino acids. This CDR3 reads CSARQFEAFF. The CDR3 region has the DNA TGCAGTGCTAGACAGTTTGAAGCTTTCTTT.

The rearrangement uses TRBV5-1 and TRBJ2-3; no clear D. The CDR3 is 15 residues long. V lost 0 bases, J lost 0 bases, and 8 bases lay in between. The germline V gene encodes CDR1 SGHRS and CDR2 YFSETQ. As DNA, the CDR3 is TGCGCCAGCAGCTTGGGAGATGCGAGCACAGATACGCAGTATTTT. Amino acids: CASSLGDASTDTQYF.

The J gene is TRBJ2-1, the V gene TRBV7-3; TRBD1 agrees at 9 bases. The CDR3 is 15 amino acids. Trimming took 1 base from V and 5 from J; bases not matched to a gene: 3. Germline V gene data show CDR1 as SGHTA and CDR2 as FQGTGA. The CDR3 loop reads CASSLRGQGNNEQFF. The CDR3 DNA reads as TGTGCCAGCAGCTTAAGGGGACAGGGTAACAATGAGCAGTTCTTC.